This T cell receptor (beta chain) was obtained from a study of T cells after somatic rescue of genetic block. Libraries were prepared by immunoSEQ multiplex PCR; TCRdb keeps only in-frame clonotypes and omits some of them. Of 110,000 or so clones in the sample, about 89% were seen once. Trimming took off 0 bases at V and 1 base at J, with 14 bases between the two ends. Germline V CDR1 and CDR2: SGHNT, YYREEE (reference sequence). This CDR3 is 17 amino acids long. Sequencing was carried out using peripheral blood mononuclear cells (PBMCs). The source of this sequence is a woman between 18 and 29 years old. This chain uses TRBV5-4 with TRBJ2-4, with D unresolved. The CDR3 region is CASSLVTGSFAKNIQYF. CDR3 bases: TGTGCCAGCAGCTTGGTAACTGGTAGTTTCGCCAAAAACATTCAGTACTTC.